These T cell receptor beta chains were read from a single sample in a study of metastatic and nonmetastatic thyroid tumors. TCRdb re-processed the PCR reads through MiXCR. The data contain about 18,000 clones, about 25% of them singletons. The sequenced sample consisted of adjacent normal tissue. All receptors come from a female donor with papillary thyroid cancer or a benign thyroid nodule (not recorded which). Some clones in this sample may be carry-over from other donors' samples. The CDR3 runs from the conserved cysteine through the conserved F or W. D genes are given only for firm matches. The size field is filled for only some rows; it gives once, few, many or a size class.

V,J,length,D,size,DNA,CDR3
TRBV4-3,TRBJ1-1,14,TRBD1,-,TGCGCCAGCAGCCAGCGGACAGGGGACACTGAAGCTTTCTTT,CASSQRTGDTEAFF
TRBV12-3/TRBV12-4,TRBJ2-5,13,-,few,TGTGCCAGCAGTTGGAAGGGGGGCGGGACCCAGTACTTC,CASSWKGGGTQYF
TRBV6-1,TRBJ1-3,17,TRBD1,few,TGTGCCAGCAGTGAAGTTTCGGGACAGGGCCCTGGAAACACCATATATTTT,CASSEVSGQGPGNTIYF
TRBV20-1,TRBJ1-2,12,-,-,TGCAGTGCTCAGGCCCTTAACTATGGCTACACCTTC,CSAQALNYGYTF
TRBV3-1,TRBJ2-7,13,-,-,TGTGCCAGCAGCCAAGGTCTGGTGGGCGAGCAGTACTTC,CASSQGLVGEQYF
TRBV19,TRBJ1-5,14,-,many,TGTGCCAGTGTCCCCTCGGGGGGCGGCCAGCCCCAGCATTTT,CASVPSGGGQPQHF
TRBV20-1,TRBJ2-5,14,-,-,TGCAGTGCTAGAGCCCCAGCCTCCCAAGAGACCCAGTACTTC,CSARAPASQETQYF
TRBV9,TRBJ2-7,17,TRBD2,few,TGTGCCAGCAGCGTAGGACTAGCGGGAGATCCGGGTTACGAGCAGTACTTC,CASSVGLAGDPGYEQYF
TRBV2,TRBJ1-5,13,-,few,TGTGCCAGCAGTGATACTATAAATCAGCCCCAGCATTTT,CASSDTINQPQHF
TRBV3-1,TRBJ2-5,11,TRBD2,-,TGTGCCAGCAGCCGACCGGGACTAGTTTACTTC,CASSRPGLVYF
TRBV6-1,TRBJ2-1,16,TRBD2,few,TGTGCCAGCAAATCCAGCGGGAGTGGCTCGGACAATGAGCAGTTCTTC,CASKSSGSGSDNEQFF
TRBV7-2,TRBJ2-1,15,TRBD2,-,TGTGCCAGCAGCCTCGGACTAGCGGGATGCGTTGAGCAGTTCTTC,CASSLGLAGCVEQFF
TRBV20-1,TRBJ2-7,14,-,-,TGCAGTGCTTTAAAGCGGACACAGGGACCCGAGCAGTACTTC,CSALKRTQGPEQYF
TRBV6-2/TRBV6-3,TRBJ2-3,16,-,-,TGTGCCAGCAGTTACTCCAGGACCGAACCCACAGATACGCAGTATTTT,CASSYSRTEPTDTQYF
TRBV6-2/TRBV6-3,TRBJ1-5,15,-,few,TGTGCCAGCAGTTACTTGAGGGGGAGCAATCAGCCCCAGCATTTT,CASSYLRGSNQPQHF
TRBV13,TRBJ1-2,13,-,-,TGTGCCAGCAGCTTAGAAGCACACTATGGCTACACCTTC,CASSLEAHYGYTF
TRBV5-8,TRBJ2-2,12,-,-,TGTGCCAGCACAAGTGGGGCCGGGGAGCTGTTTTTT,CASTSGAGELFF
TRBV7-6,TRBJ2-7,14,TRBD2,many,TGTGCCAGCAGCCCCGGGAGGGGGGTATACGAGCAGTACTTC,CASSPGRGVYEQYF
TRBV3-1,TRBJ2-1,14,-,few,TGTGCCAGCAGCCAAGATCTCGGGAGCAATGAGCAGTTCTTC,CASSQDLGSNEQFF
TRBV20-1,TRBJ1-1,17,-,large,TGCAGTGCTAGAGATCTAAATAGGGACAATCGGGGGACTGAAGCTTTCTTT,CSARDLNRDNRGTEAFF
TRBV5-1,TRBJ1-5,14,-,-,TGCGCCAGCAGCCGGTGGTCCGGCAATCAGCCCCAGCATTTT,CASSRWSGNQPQHF
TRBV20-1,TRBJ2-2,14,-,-,TGCAGTGCTAGAGGTTTGACTGCGGTGGGGGAGCTGTTTTTT,CSARGLTAVGELFF
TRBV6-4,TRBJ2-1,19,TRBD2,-,TGTGCCAGCAGTGACCTTGTACTAGCGGGAGGTGTTGCCTACAATGAGCAGTTCTTC,CASSDLVLAGGVAYNEQFF
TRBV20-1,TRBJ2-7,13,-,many,TGCAGTGCTAGGCGGGACGGGTCGGACGAGCAGTACTTC,CSARRDGSDEQYF
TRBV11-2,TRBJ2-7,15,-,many,TGTGCCAGCAGCCCAGGGGACTCAAGCTCCTACGAGCAGTACTTC,CASSPGDSSSYEQYF
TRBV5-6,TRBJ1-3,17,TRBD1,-,TGTGCCAGCAGCTCCCCCTCAACACAGGGGATCGGTCACACCATATATTTT,CASSSPSTQGIGHTIYF
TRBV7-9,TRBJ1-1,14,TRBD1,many,TGTGCCAGCAGTGACAGGGGCATGAACACTGAGGCTTTCTTT,CASSDRGMNTEAFF